These 25 T cell receptor beta chains share one sample of origin, sequenced in a study of T-cell memory formation after mild COVID-19. TCRdb fed the 5' RACE reads into MiXCR, producing one record per CDR3 protein. The sample includes approximately 350,000 distinct CDR3 sequences, 14% of them seen just once. Sequences were obtained from PBMCs or a T cell subset sorted from them (not recorded which). These receptors all come from a man between 18 and 35 years old who had mild COVID-19 (a few samples of this study predate the infection). Cell type and time point are not known.

This clonotype was observed a handful of times. J is TRBJ1-5 and V is TRBV4-1; the D is unclear. The CDR3 loop spans 14 amino acids. CDR1 and CDR2 (germline): MGHRA, YSYEKL. Trimming shortened V by 1 base and J by 2 bases, and 6 bases separated the two germline ends. The CDR3 nucleotides read TGCGCCAGCAGCCAAGGACCGGGCAATCAGCCCCAGCATTTT. Translating gives CASSQGPGNQPQHF.

The sample holds many counts of this clonotype. J is TRBJ2-5 and V is TRBV21-1; the table's D call of TRBD1 was not tested on the DNA. TRBV21-1 is assigned pseudogene status. The CDR3 is made up of 18 amino acids. CDR3 residues: CASSKEYRGQGSQETQYF. The CDR3 DNA reads TGTGCCAGCAGCAAAGAGTATAGAGGACAGGGATCCCAAGAGACCCAGTACTTC.

The chain joins TRBV6-6 to TRBJ2-5, with TRBD1 matching over 8 bases. The junction had 10 bases not matched to a gene; V was cut back by 6 bases and J by 4 bases. The CDR3 totals 15 residues. CDR1 is MNHNY and CDR2 is SVGAGI in the germline V gene (reference sequence). DNA of the CDR3: TGTGCCAGCAGCCTACTGGACGGGACAGGAGAGACCCAGTACTTC. It is translated as CASSLLDGTGETQYF.

There are a few counts of this clonotype. The chain is built from TRBV7-2 and TRBJ2-2, with 7 bases that match TRBD1. J was trimmed by 6 bases and V by 3 bases; bases with no gene match: 4. The CDR3 covers 14 residues. Germline values: CDR1 SGHTA, CDR2 FQGNSA. CDR3 sequence reads: CASSFGDRAGELFF. Written as DNA, the CDR3 is TGTGCCAGCAGCTTTGGAGACAGGGCCGGGGAGCTGTTTTTT.

The chain uses TRBV7-2 and TRBJ2-5, with D tentatively TRBD1 or TRBD2 (6 bases each). Trimming pared 3 bases from V and 5 bases from J, leaving 16 bases between. CDR1 is SGHTA and CDR2 is FQGNSA in the germline V gene. This CDR3 contains 15 residues. The chain's CDR3 is CASSLGHRGGETQYF. DNA for the CDR3: TGTGCCAGCAGCTTGGGACATCGGGGAGGTGAGACCCAGTACTTC.

The chain employs TRBV20-1 and TRBJ2-7; possible D gene TRBD1, 7 bases. In germline, CDR1 is DFQATT, CDR2 SNEGSKA (reference sequence). The CDR3 is made up of 16 amino acids. V was shortened by 3 bases and J by 2 bases, with 20 bases between the two germline ends. The chain's CDR3 is CSASAPGGRRTYEQYF. The CDR3 DNA reads TGCAGTGCTAGTGCTCCAGGGGGGCGACGGACCTACGAGCAGTACTTC.

This chain links TRBV7-9 with TRBJ1-6, with TRBD1 matching over 7 bases. Germline CDR1 is SEHNR and CDR2 is FQNEAQ (reference sequence). The CDR3 loop spans 14 amino acids. Losses at the gene ends were 4 bases for V and 6 bases for J; bases not matched to a gene: 3. The CDR3 region is CASSSGQANSPLHF. DNA for the CDR3: TGTGCCAGCAGCTCCGGACAGGCTAATTCACCCCTCCACTTT.

This clonotype showed up just a few times. The chain links TRBV20-1 to TRBJ2-3; 11 nucleotides match TRBD2. The V and J ends lost 6 bases and 4 bases, in that order; junction bases with no gene match: 6. This CDR3 comprises 14 residues. CDR1 and CDR2 (germline): DFQATT, SNEGSKA (reference sequence). CDR3 nucleotides: TGCAGTGCCAATAGCGGGGGGGCCGCAGATACGCAGTATTTT. Residues: CSANSGGAADTQYF.

This clonotype was found many times. For the CDR3, the DNA is TGTGCCAGCAGCTTTGCGCCGGATACGCAGTATTTT. Its protein product is CASSFAPDTQYF. J is TRBJ2-3 and V is TRBV7-2; D not resolved. The germline gives CDR1 SGHTA, CDR2 FQGNSA. This CDR3 comprises 12 residues. V was pared by 3 bases and J by 6 bases, with 7 bases between.

The rearrangement joins TRBV18 to TRBJ2-1; weak D call: TRBD2 (6 bases). The germline V and J ends were trimmed by 6 bases and 0 bases, with 12 bases remaining between them. The germline V gene has CDR1 KGHSH and CDR2 LQKENI. This CDR3 is built from 15 residues. The CDR3 bases are TGTGCCAGCTCCCGCGGGATGAGCTCCTACAATGAGCAGTTCTTC. This gives the protein CASSRGMSSYNEQFF.

This clonotype was counted a few times. This chain uses TRBV29-1 with TRBJ1-2; D ambiguous. The CDR3 is 11 amino acids. Trimming removed 0 bases from V and 8 bases from J, with 7 bases in between. Germline lookup yields CDR1 SQVTM and CDR2 ANQGSEA. CDR3 sequence reads: CSVEEMGGYTF. CDR3 DNA sequence: TGCAGCGTTGAAGAGATGGGCGGCTACACCTTC.

Only a few counts were recorded for this clonotype. The chain joins TRBV3-1 to TRBJ1-3; D remains ambiguous. Germline-derived CDR1 and CDR2 are LGHDT and YNNKEL (reference sequence). V dropped 3 bases and J dropped 2 bases, with 5 bases sitting between them. The CDR3 runs to 13 residues. DNA of the CDR3: TGTGCCAGCAGCCAGGGTACTGGAAACACCATATATTTT. This translates into CASSQGTGNTIYF.

The genes are TRBV7-9 and TRBJ2-1; D not resolved. V was pared by 8 bases and J by 7 bases, with 15 bases between. The germline V gene has CDR1 SEHNR and CDR2 FQNEAQ (reference sequence). CDR3 size: 13 residues. The CDR3 reads CASHALLGNEQFF. DNA for the CDR3: TGTGCCAGCCACGCCTTACTTGGAAATGAGCAGTTCTTC.

At least ten counts were recorded for this clonotype. This chain joins TRBV3-1 and TRBJ2-3, with 11 bases aligning to TRBD2. CDR3 length: 14 residues. Germline loops: CDR1 LGHDT, CDR2 YNNKEL (reference sequence). V shed 4 bases, J shed 5 bases, and the junction held 2 bases outside the gene matches. CDR3 protein: CASSLTSGEDTQYF. The DNA for the CDR3 is TGTGCCAGCAGCCTGACTAGCGGGGAAGATACGCAGTATTTT.

Many counts were recorded for this clonotype. This chain joins TRBV12-3 or TRBV12-4 and TRBJ1-2, with a weak D call TRBD1 (6 bases). The CDR3 length is 13 residues. Trimming left V 7 bases short and J 8 bases short, with 17 bases between. CDR3 sequence: CASTITQGLGYTF. As DNA, the CDR3 is TGTGCCAGCACCATTACACAGGGCCTGGGCTACACCTTC.

This chain links TRBV5-1 with TRBJ2-3; either TRBD1 or TRBD2 may supply D (5 bases each). Germline V gives CDR1 SGHRS, CDR2 YFSETQ. CDR3 size: 17 residues. Trimming shortened V by 4 bases and J by 0 bases, and 18 bases separated the two germline ends. The CDR3 region is CASSPVWGGSSTDTQYF. DNA for the CDR3: TGCGCCAGCAGCCCGGTTTGGGGCGGGTCCAGCACAGATACGCAGTATTTT.

This clonotype was picked up a small number of times. The chain couples TRBV15 to TRBJ2-2, with D uncertain. The CDR3 has 14 residues. V gave up 0 bases and J gave up 4 bases, with 6 bases separating them. Germline loops: CDR1 LNHNV, CDR2 YYDKDF (reference sequence). The CDR3: CATSRDSSTGELFF. Here the CDR3 DNA reads TGTGCCACCAGCAGAGATTCCAGCACCGGGGAGCTGTTTTTT.

The chain combines TRBV29-1 with TRBJ2-5; no definite D call. The length of the CDR3 is 12 residues. V was shortened by 7 bases and J by 2 bases, with 11 bases between the two germline ends. Germline assignment: CDR1 SQVTM and CDR2 ANQGSEA. The CDR3 reads CSARHGQETQYF. The DNA of the CDR3 is TGCAGCGCCCGACACGGACAAGAGACCCAGTACTTC.

This rearrangement joins TRBV7-2 to TRBJ2-7; maybe TRBD1 (5 bases). V was cut by 6 bases and J by 2 bases, with 14 bases left in between. CDR1 and CDR2 from the germline V gene are SGHTA and FQGNSA. The CDR3 is 14 residues long. CDR3 sequence: CASRRQLGPYEQYF. Written as DNA, the CDR3 is TGTGCCAGCAGACGACAGTTGGGTCCCTACGAGCAGTACTTC. The variable domain in full, with the rest retrieved from reference TRBV7-2 and TRBJ2-7, is GAGVSQSPSNKVTEKGKDVELRCDPISGHTALYWYRQSLGQGLEFLIYFQGNSAPDKSGLPSDRFSAERTGGSVSTLTIQRTQQEDSAVYLCASRRQLGPYEQYFGPGTRLTVT.

This clonotype was seen more than once but under ten times. The chain recombines TRBV20-1 with TRBJ2-1, with 12 bases that match TRBD2. The germline gives CDR1 DFQATT, CDR2 SNEGSKA (reference sequence). This CDR3 is 13 amino acids long. The DNA of the CDR3 is TGCAGCAGCACTAGCGGGGGGCGAAATGAGCAGTTCTTC. Its translation: CSSTSGGRNEQFF.

The chain employs TRBV7-9 and TRBJ2-5; 10 positions match TRBD1. Germline V lookup: CDR1 SEHNR, CDR2 FQNEAQ (reference sequence). This CDR3 is 16 amino acids long. Trimming removed 1 base from V and 2 bases from J; junction bases left unmatched: 4. For the CDR3, the DNA is TGTGCCAGCAGCTTAGGGGACAGGGGTAATCAAGAGACCCAGTACTTC. This gives the protein CASSLGDRGNQETQYF.

The chain links TRBV5-1 to TRBJ1-2; no clear D. The length of the CDR3 is 15 residues. The germline gives CDR1 SGHRS, CDR2 YFSETQ. V was shortened by 4 bases and J by 5 bases, with 18 bases between the two germline ends. The DNA of the CDR3 is TGCGCCAGCAGCCACGTTCCAGTCTCGGAATATGGCTACACCTTC. This gives the protein CASSHVPVSEYGYTF.

This clonotype was found many times. The V gene is TRBV7-2, the J gene TRBJ1-5; D is possibly TRBD1 (5 bases). Germline CDR1 SGHTA, CDR2 FQGNSA. V shed 2 bases and J shed 7 bases, with 15 bases lying between them. The CDR3 loop spans 15 amino acids. The DNA for the CDR3 is TGTGCCAGCAGCTTAATGCAGGGTCTGTTGCAGCCCCAGCATTTT. This encodes CASSLMQGLLQPQHF. Full variable domain (outside the CDR3, taken from reference TRBV7-2 and TRBJ1-5): GAGVSQSPSNKVTEKGKDVELRCDPISGHTALYWYRQSLGQGLEFLIYFQGNSAPDKSGLPSDRFSAERTGGSVSTLTIQRTQQEDSAVYLCASSLMQGLLQPQHFGDGTRLSIL.

This clonotype was observed many times. The chain links TRBV5-1 to TRBJ1-1, with D tentatively TRBD1 (6 bases). V was clipped by 2 bases and J by 4 bases, with 12 bases between them. The CDR3 sequence is 14 residues long. CDR1 SGHRS and CDR2 YFSETQ come from the germline V gene. The CDR3 DNA reads TGCGCCAGCAGCTTTAGAGGGGGAAGCACTGAAGCTTTCTTT. It codes for CASSFRGGSTEAFF.

The gene calls are TRBV4-2 and TRBJ1-1; D gene ambiguous. Germline lookup yields CDR1 LGHNA and CDR2 YNFKEQ. Trimming removed 1 base from V and 11 bases from J, with 5 bases in between. This CDR3 is 10 amino acids long. In DNA form, the CDR3 reads TGTGCCAGCAGCCAAGTCCTCGCTTTCTTT. The encoded protein is CASSQVLAFF.